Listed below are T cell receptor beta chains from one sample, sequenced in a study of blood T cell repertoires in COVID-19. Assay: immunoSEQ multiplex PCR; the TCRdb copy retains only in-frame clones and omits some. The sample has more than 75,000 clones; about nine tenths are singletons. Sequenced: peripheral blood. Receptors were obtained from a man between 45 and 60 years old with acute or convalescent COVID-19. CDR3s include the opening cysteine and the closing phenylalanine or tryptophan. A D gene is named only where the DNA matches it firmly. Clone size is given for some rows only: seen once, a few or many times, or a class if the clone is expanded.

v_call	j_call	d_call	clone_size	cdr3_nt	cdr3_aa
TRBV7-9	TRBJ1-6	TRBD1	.	TGTGCCAGCAGCCCAGGGGGGTGGACCGGGAATTCACCCCTCCACTTT	CASSPGGWTGNSPLHF
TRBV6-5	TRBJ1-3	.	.	TGTGCCAGCAGGGGGGCCACCTCTGGAAACACCATATATTTT	CASRGATSGNTIYF
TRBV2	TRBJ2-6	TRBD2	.	TGTGCCAGCAGGAAGGGAGCGGGGGGACGCTCTGGGGCCAACGTCCTGACTTTC	CASRKGAGGRSGANVLTF
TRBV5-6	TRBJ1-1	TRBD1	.	TGTGCCAGCAGCTCCTCAGGGGGAGCTTTCTTT	CASSSSGGAFF
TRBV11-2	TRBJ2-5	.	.	TGTGCCAGCAGCTTAGACAGATTCCAAGAGACCCAGTACTTC	CASSLDRFQETQYF
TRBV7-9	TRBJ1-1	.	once	TGTGCCAGCAGCTTAGAACAGAACACTGAAGCTTTCTTT	CASSLEQNTEAFF
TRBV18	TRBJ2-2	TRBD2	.	TGTGCCAGCTCAACGAAACTAGCGGGAGTAACCGGGGAGCTGTTTTTT	CASSTKLAGVTGELFF
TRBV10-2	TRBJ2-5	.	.	TGCGCCAGCAGTGTTGGCGGGAAGATGACCCAGTACTTC	CASSVGGKMTQYF
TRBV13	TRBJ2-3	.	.	TGTGCCAGCAGCTCCGGAGGGGACACAGATACGCAGTATTTT	CASSSGGDTDTQYF
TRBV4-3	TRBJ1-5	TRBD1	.	TGCGCCAGCAGCCAAGAGACAGGGAATCAGCCCCAGCATTTT	CASSQETGNQPQHF
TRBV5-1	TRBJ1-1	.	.	TGCGCCAGCAGCCACGCTACCCCTCCCCGGACAGCTACCACTGAAGCTTTCTTT	CASSHATPPRTATTEAFF
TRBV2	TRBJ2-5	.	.	TGTGCCAGCAGCTCCCAGGATCAACCGGAGACCCAGTACTTC	CASSSQDQPETQYF
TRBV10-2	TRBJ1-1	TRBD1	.	TGCGCCAGCAGCTTACAGGGGGCAAACACTGAAGCTTTCTTT	CASSLQGANTEAFF
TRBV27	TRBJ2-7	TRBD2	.	TGTGCCAGCAGTTTGAGCGGGAGTTTCTACGAGCAGTACTTC	CASSLSGSFYEQYF
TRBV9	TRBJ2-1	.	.	TGTGCCAGCAGCGACGACGACAGTTACAATGAGCAGTTCTTC	CASSDDDSYNEQFF
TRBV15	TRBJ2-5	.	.	TGTGCCACCAGCAGAGATAGGAACAGGGTGGAGACCCAGTACTTC	CATSRDRNRVETQYF
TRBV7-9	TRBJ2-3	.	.	TGTGCCAGCAGCAAAAACCCCGGGACTCCAGATACGCAGTATTTT	CASSKNPGTPDTQYF
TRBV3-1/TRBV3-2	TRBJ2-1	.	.	TGTGCCAGCAGCCAAGACATCAATGAGCAGTTCTTC	CASSQDINEQFF
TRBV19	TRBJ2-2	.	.	TGTGCCAGTAGTATAGATCAACCGACAGGTCGGGGAGACACCGGGGAGCTGTTTTTT	CASSIDQPTGRGDTGELFF
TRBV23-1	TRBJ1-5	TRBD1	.	TGCGCCAGCAGTCAAACCGGACAGGGTACCCAGCCCCAGCATTTT	CASSQTGQGTQPQHF
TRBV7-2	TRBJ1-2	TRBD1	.	TGTGCCAGCAGCTTATCGGCGACAGGGCAAGGCTACACCTTC	CASSLSATGQGYTF
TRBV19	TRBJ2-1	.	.	TGTGCCAGTAGTTCTGCAGGCAATGAGCAGTTCTTC	CASSSAGNEQFF
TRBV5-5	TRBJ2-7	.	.	TGTGCCAGCAGCTTTAGGAGCGACAGCTCCTACGAGCAGTACTTC	CASSFRSDSSYEQYF
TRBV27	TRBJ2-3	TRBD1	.	TGTGCCAGCAGTGCCCGACCCCTCCCAGGGGGCGGAACAGATACGCAGTATTTT	CASSARPLPGGGTDTQYF
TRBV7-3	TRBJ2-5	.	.	TGTGCCAGCAGTGAAACCTTCCTTAGCGCTACCCAGTACTTC	CASSETFLSATQYF
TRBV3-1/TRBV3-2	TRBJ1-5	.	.	TGTGCCAGCAGCCAAGGGTCTGCGGGGGATCAGCCCCAGCATTTT	CASSQGSAGDQPQHF
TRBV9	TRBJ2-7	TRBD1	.	TGTGCCAGCAGCGTAGGGACAGGGAGGAACTACGAGCAGTACTTC	CASSVGTGRNYEQYF
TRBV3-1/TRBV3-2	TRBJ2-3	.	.	TGTGCCAGCAGCCCGCAGGGAAACACAGATACGCAGTATTTT	CASSPQGNTDTQYF
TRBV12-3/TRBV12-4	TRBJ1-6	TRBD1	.	TGTGCCAGCAGTCCGGGACAGAATTCACCCCTCCACTTT	CASSPGQNSPLHF
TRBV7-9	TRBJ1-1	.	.	TGTGCCAGCAGCAAAGGTGGAGGGATGGCTGAAGCTTTCTTT	CASSKGGGMAEAFF
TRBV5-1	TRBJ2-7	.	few	TGCGCCAGCAGCTTTGAGGGCTACGAGCAGTACTTC	CASSFEGYEQYF
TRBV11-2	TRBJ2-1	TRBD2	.	TGTGCCAGCAGCTCGCGCCTAGCGGGGAGCAATGAGCAGTTCTTC	CASSSRLAGSNEQFF
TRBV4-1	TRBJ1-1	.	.	TGCGCCAGCAGCCAAGATGGGGGGGGAAACACTGAAGCTTTCTTT	CASSQDGGGNTEAFF
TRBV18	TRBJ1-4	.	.	TGTGCCAGCTCACCTAACCCCCCGGCAACTAATGAAAAACTGTTTTTT	CASSPNPPATNEKLFF
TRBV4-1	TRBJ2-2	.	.	TGCGCCAGCAGCCAAGTTTTTTCGAGCGCCAGTAACACCGGGGAGCTGTTTTTT	CASSQVFSSASNTGELFF
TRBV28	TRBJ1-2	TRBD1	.	TGTGCCAGCAGTCCCCCCCGGACAGGGTCAGATGGCTACACCTTC	CASSPPRTGSDGYTF
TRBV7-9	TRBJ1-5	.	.	TGTGCCAGCAGCCCAGAGGGTCAGCCCCAGCATTTT	CASSPEGQPQHF
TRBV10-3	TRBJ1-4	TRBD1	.	TGTGCCATCAGTGAGCCAGATCAGGGGGGTGAAAAACTGTTTTTT	CAISEPDQGGEKLFF
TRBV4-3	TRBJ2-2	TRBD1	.	TGCGCCAGCAGCCAATCAGGGGGGAACACCGGGGAGCTGTTTTTT	CASSQSGGNTGELFF
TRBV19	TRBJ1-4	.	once	TGTGCCAGTAGGGAACAGGGAGGGAAGGAAAAACTGTTTTTT	CASREQGGKEKLFF
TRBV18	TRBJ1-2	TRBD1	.	TGTGCCAGCTCACCATCTAGGGACAGGGTTACCCTCTACACCTTC	CASSPSRDRVTLYTF